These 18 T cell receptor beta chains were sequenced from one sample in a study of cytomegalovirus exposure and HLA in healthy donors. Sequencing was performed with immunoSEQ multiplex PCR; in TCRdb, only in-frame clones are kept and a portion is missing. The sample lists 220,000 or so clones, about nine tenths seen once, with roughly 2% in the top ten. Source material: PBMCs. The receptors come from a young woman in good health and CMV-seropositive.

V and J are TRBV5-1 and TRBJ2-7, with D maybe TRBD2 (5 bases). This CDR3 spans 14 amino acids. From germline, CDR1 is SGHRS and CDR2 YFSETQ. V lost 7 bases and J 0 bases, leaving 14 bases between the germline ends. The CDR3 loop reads CASQEDSSSYEQYF. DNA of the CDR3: TGCGCCAGCCAGGAGGATTCTTCCTCCTACGAGCAGTACTTC.

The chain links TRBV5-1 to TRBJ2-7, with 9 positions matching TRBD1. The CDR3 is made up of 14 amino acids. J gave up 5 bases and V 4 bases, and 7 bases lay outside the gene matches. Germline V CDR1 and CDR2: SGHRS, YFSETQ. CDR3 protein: CASSPRDRADEQYF. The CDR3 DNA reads TGCGCCAGCAGCCCCCGGGACAGGGCGGACGAGCAGTACTTC.

CDR3 protein: CASSFRGSGTGELFF. The CDR3 DNA is TGTGCCAGCAGCTTCCGGGGGAGTGGCACCGGGGAGCTGTTTTTT. This chain uses TRBV11-3 with TRBJ2-2; TRBD2 is a possible D gene (6 bases). Germline CDR1 SGHNT, CDR2 YENEEA. Trimming pared 3 bases from V and 4 bases from J, leaving 12 bases between. CDR3 size: 15 residues.

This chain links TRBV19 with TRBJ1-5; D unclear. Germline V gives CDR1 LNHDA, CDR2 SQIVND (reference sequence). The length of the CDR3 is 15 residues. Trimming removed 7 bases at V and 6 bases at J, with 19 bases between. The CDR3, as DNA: TGTGCCAGTACCCCCCGGATAACAGCAGGTCAGCCCCAGCATTTT. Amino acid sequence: CASTPRITAGQPQHF.

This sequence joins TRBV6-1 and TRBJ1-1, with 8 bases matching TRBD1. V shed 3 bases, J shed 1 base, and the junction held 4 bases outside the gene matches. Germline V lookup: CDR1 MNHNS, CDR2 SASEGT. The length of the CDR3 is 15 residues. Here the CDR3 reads CASSETGTGNTEAFF. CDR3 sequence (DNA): TGTGCCAGCAGTGAGACAGGGACAGGGAACACTGAAGCTTTCTTT.

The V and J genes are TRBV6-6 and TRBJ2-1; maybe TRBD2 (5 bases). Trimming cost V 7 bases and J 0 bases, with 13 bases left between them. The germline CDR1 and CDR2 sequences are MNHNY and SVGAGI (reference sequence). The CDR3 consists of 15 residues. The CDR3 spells CASKDLGSSYNEQFF. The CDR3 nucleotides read TGTGCCAGCAAGGACCTTGGGAGCTCCTACAATGAGCAGTTCTTC.

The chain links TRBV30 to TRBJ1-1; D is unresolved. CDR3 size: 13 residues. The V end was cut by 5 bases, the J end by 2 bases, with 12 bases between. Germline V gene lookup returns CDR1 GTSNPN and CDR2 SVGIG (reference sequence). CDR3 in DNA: TGTGCCTGGGTGCGGAGTTCTAACACTGAAGCTTTCTTT. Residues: CAWVRSSNTEAFF.

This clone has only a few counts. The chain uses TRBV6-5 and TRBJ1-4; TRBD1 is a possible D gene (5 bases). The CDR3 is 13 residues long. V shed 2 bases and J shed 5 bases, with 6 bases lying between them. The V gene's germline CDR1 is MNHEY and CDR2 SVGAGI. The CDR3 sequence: CASSYGANEKLFF. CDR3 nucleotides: TGTGCCAGCAGTTACGGGGCAAATGAAAAACTGTTTTTT.

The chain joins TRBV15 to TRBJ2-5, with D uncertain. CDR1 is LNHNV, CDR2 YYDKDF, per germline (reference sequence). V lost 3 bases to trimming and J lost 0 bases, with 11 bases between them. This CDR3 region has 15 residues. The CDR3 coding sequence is TGTGCCACCAGCAGTATCAGGCAGTACCAAGAGACCCAGTACTTC. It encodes CATSSIRQYQETQYF.

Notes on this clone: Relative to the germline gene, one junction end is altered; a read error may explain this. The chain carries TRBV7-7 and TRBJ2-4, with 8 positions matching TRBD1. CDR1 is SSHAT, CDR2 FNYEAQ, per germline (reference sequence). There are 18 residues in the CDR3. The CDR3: CASTVARGRGPAKNIQYF. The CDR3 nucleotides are TGTGCTAGCACCGTTGCCAGGGGGCGAGGGCCTGCCAAAAACATTCAGTACTTC. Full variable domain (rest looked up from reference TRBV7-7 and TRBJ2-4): GAGVSQSPRYKVTKRGQDVTLRCDPISSHATLYWYQQALGQGPEFLTYFNYEAQPDKSGLPSDRFSAERPEGSISTLTIQRTEQRDSAMYRCASTVARGRGPAKNIQYFGAGTRLSVL.

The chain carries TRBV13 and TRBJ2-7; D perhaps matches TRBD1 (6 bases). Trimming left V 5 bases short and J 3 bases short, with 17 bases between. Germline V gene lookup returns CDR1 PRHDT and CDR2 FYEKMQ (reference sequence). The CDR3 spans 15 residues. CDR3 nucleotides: TGTGCCAGCAGCGGAGCGGCAGGGGATGTCTACGAGCAGTACTTC. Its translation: CASSGAAGDVYEQYF.

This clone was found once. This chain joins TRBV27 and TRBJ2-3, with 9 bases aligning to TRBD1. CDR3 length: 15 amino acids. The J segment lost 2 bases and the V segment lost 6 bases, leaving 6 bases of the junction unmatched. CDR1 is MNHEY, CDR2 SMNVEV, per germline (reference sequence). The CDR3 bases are TGTGCCAGCAGGCCGGGACAGGGCCTCACAGATACGCAGTATTTT. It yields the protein CASRPGQGLTDTQYF.

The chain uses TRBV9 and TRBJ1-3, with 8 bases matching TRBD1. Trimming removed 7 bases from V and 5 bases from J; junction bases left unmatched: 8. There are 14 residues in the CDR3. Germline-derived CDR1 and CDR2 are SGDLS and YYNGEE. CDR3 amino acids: CASGQGGVRNTIYF. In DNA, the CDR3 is TGTGCCAGCGGACAGGGCGGCGTAAGAAACACCATATATTTT.

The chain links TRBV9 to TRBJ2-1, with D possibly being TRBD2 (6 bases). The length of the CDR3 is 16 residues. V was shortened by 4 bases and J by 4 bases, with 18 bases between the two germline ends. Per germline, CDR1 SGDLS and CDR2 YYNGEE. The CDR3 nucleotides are TGTGCCAGCAGCTTGACGGGAGAAGTGTCTTACAATGAGCAGTTCTTC. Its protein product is CASSLTGEVSYNEQFF.

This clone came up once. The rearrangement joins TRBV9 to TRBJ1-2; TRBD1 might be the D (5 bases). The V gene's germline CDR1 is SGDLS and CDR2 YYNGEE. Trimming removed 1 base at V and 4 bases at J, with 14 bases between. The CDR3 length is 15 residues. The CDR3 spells CASSVFGGDAYGYTF. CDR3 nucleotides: TGTGCCAGCAGCGTATTCGGGGGTGACGCCTATGGCTACACCTTC.

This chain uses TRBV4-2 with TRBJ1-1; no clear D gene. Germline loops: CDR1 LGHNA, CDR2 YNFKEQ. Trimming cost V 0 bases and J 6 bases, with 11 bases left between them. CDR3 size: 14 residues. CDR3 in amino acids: CASSQELGPPEAFF. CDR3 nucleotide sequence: TGTGCCAGCAGCCAAGAACTGGGCCCACCTGAAGCTTTCTTT.

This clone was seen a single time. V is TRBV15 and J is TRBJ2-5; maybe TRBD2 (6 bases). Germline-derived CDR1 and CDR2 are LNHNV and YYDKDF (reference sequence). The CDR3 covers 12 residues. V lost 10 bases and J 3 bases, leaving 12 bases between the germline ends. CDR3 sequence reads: CASGTTEETQYF. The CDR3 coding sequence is TGTGCCAGCGGGACGACTGAAGAGACCCAGTACTTC.

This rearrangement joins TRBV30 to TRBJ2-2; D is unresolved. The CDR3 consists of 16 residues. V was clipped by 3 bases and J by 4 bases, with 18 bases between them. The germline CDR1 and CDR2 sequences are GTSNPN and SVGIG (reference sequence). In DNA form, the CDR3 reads TGTGCCTGGAGCTTCTCCCTACTTCGCGGCACCGGGGAGCTGTTTTTT. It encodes CAWSFSLLRGTGELFF. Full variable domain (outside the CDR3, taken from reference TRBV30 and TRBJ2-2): SQTIHQWPATLVQPVGSPLSLECTVEGTSNPNLYWYRQAAGRGLQLLFYSVGIGQISSEVPQNLSASRPQDRQFILSSKKLLLSDSGFYLCAWSFSLLRGTGELFFGEGSRLTVL.